Only a few counts were recorded for the clone carrying this TCR beta chain. What it recognizes is unknown. Germline lookup yields CDR1 SNHLY and CDR2 FYNNEI. CDR3 length: 12 residues. V shed 8 bases, J shed 2 bases, and the junction held 3 bases outside the gene matches. These data belong to a study of cytomegalovirus exposure and HLA in healthy donors. Study-level findings and limits: Among TCR beta chains, those listed as cytomegalovirus-associated numbered more than 150. Sequencing likely caused a cluster of highly shared sequence variants.

The study ran its PCR with 60 Vbeta and 13 Jbeta primers. Clones were read by immunoSEQ multiplex PCR, and TCRdb kept only the in-frame ones, dropping some. This sample has roughly 120,000 clones, with over 75% found just once. Sequencing was done on a sample of PBMCs. V gene TRBV2 combines with J gene TRBJ2-7, with TRBD2 matching 7 bases. The TCR sequence derives from a woman aged 25 to 39 in good health and CMV-seropositive. The CDR3 sequence is CASCGGAYEQYF. The CDR3 region has the DNA TGTGCCAGCTGTGGGGGGGCCTACGAGCAGTACTTC.